Sequencing of this T cell receptor beta chain was carried out in a study of response to subunit inactivated influenza vaccine. General observations from the study: It was suggested by the authors that few new T cells are recruited by each seasonal influenza vaccination.

The V and J ends lost 1 base and 6 bases, in that order; junction bases with no gene match: 6. Germline values: CDR1 SGHVS, CDR2 FQNEAQ. This CDR3 is built from 15 residues. TCRdb re-called the RT-PCR reads with MiXCR, one entry per CDR3 protein. The sample contains just over 300,000 distinct CDR3 sequences, around 22% of which appear only once. The sample holds a few counts of this clonotype. What it binds is unknown. The V call is TRBV7-8, the J call TRBJ1-1; 9 bases are a match to TRBD1. The receptor was isolated from a man between 45 and 75 years old who received an inactivated influenza vaccine. Sequenced here: PBMCs from blood, sampled about 20 months after vaccination. The CDR3 region is CASSLVPDRGSEAFF. The CDR3 DNA sequence: TGTGCCAGCAGCTTAGTGCCGGACAGGGGCTCTGAAGCTTTCTTT.